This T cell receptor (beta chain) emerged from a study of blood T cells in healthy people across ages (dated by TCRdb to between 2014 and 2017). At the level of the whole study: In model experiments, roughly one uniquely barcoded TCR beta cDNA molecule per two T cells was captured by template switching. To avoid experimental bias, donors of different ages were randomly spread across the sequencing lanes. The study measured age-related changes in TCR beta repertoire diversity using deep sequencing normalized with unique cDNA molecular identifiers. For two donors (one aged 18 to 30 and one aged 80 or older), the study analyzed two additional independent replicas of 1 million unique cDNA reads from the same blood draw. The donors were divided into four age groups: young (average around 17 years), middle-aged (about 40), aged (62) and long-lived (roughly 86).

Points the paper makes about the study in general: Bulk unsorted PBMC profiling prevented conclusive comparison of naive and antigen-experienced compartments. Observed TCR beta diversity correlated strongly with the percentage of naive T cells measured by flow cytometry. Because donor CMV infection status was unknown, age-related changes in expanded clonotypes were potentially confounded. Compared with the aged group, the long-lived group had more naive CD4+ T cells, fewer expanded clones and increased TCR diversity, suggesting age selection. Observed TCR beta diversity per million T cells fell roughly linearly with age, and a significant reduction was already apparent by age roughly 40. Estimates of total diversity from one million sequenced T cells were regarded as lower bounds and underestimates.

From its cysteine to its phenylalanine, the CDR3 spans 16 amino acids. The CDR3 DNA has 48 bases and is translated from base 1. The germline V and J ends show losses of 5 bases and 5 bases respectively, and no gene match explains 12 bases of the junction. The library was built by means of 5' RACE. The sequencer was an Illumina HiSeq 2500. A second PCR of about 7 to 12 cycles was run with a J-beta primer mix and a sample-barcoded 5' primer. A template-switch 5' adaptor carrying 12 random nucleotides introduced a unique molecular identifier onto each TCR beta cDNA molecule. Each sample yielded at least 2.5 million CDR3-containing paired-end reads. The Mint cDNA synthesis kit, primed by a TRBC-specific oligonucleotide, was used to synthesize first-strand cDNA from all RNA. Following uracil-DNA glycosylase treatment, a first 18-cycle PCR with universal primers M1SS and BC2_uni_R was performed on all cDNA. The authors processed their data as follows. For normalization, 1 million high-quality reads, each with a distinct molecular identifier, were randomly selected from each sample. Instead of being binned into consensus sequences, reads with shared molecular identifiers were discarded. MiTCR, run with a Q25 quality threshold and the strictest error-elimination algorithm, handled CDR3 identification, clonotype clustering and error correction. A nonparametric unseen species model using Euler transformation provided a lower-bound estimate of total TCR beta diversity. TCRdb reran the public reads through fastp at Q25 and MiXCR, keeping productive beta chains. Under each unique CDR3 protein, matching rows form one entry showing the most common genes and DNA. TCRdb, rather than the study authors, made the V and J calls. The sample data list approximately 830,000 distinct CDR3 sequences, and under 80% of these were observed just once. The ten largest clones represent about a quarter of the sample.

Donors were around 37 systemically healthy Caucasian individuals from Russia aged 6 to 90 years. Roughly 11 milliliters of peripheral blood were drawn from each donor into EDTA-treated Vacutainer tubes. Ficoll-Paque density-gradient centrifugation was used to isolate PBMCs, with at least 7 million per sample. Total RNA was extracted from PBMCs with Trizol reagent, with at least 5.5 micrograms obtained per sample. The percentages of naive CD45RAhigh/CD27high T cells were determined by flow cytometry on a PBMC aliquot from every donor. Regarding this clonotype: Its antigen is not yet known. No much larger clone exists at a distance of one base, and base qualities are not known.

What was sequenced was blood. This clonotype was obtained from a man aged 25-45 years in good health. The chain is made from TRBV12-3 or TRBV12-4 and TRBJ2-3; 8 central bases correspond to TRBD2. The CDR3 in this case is CASSPLFGGGLDTQYF. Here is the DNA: TGTGCCAGCAGTCCCCTCTTCGGCGGGGGGTTAGATACGCAGTATTTT.